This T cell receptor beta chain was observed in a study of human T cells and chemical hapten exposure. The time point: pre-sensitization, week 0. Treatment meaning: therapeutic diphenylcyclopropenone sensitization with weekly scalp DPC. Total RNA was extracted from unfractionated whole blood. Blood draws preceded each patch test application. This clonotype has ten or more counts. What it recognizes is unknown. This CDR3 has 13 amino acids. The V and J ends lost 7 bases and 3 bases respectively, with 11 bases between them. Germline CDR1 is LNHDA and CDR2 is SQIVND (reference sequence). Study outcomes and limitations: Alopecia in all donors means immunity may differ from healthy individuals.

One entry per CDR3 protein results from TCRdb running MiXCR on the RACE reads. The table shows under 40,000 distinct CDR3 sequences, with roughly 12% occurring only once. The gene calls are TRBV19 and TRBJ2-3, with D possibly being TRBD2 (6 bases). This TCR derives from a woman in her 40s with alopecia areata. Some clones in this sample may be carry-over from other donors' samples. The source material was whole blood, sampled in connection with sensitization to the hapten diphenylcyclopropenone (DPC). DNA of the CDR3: TGTGCCAGTATAGGAGGGACGACAGATACGCAGTATTTT. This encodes CASIGGTTDTQYF.